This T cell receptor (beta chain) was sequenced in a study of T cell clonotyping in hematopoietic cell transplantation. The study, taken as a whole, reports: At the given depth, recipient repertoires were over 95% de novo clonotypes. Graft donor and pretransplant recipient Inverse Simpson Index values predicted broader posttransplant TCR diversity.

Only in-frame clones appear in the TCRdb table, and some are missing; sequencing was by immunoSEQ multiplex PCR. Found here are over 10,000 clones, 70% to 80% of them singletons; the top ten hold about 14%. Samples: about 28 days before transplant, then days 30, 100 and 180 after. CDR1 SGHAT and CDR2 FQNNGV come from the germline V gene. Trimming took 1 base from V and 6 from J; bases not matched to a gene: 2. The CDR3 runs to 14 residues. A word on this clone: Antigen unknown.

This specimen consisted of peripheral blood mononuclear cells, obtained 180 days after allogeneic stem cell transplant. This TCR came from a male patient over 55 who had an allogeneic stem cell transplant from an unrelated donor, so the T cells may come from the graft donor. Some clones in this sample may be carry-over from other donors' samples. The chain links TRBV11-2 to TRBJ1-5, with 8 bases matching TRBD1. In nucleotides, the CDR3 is TGTGCCAGCAGCTTAGCAGGGGGCGGTCAGCCCCAGCATTTT. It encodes CASSLAGGGQPQHF. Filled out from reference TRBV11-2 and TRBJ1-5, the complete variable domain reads EAGVAQSPRYKIIEKRQSVAFWCNPISGHATLYWYQQILGQGPKLLIQFQNNGVVDDSQLPKDRFSAERLKGVDSTLKIQPAKLEDSAVYLCASSLAGGGQPQHFGDGTRLSIL.